This passage covers 2 T cell receptor beta chains from one sample sequenced in a study of blood T cell repertoires in COVID-19. The table came from immunoSEQ multiplex PCR; TCRdb's copy has only in-frame clones and leaves some out. The table includes around 63,000 clones, more than 65% detected once. Sequencing was done on a sample of peripheral blood. The receptor set was obtained from a woman aged 70-85 years with acute or convalescent COVID-19.

The gene calls are TRBV14 and TRBJ2-7, with TRBD2 matching over 8 bases. CDR1 and CDR2 (germline): SGHDN, FVKESK. After removal of 2 bases from V and 3 bases from J, the junction contained 0 bases not matched to a gene. The CDR3 totals 13 residues. CDR3 bases: TGTGCCAGCAGCCAACGGGGGGGCTACGAGCAGTACTTC. Amino acid sequence: CASSQRGGYEQYF.

This chain connects TRBV7-2 to TRBJ2-5, with 13 bases matching TRBD2. CDR1 is SGHTA, CDR2 FQGNSA, per germline. This CDR3 contains 16 residues. J lost 6 bases, V lost 5 bases, and 9 bases had no gene match. CDR3 in amino acids: CASSPWTSGGTKTQYF. The CDR3 DNA reads TGTGCCAGCAGCCCATGGACTAGCGGGGGAACGAAGACCCAGTACTTC.